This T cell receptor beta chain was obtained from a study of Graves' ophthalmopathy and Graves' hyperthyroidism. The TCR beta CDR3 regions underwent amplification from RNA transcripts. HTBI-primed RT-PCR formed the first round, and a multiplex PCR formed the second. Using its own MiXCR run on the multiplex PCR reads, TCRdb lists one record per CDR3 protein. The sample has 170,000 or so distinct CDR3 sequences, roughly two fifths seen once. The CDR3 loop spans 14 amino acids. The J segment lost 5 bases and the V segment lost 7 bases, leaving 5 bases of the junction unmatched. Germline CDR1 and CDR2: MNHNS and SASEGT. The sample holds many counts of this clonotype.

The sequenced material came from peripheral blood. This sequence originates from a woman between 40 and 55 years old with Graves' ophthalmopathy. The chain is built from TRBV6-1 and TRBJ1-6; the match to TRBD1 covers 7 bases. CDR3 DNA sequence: TGTGCCAGCAAGAGACAGGGTAATAATTCACCCCTCCACTTT. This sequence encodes CASKRQGNNSPLHF.